This T cell receptor beta chain is drawn from a study of T-cell memory formation after mild COVID-19. Broader study findings: Day 15 to 85 contractors were CD4/CD8 balanced; later expanders leaned CD4+.

Via MiXCR, TCRdb re-called the 5' RACE reads, giving one row per CDR3 protein. The top ten hold about 20% of the sample, which has hundreds of thousands of distinct CDR3 sequences, 7% to 10% seen once. This clonotype was seen ten or more times. Its antigen is as yet unknown. With V trimmed by 5 bases and J by 4 bases, 3 bases remained unmatched. CDR3 length equals 13 residues. Germline loops: CDR1 MNHEY, CDR2 SVGEGT. The clonotype was recovered from a man between 18 and 35 years old who had mild COVID-19 (a few samples of this study predate the infection). Cell type and time point are not known. The gene calls are TRBV6-2 or TRBV6-3 and TRBJ2-3, with 7 positions matching TRBD1. Sequenced sample: PBMCs or a T cell subset sorted from them (not recorded which). The CDR3 protein is CASSPDRADTQYF. In nucleotides, the CDR3 is TGTGCCAGCAGTCCTGACAGGGCAGATACGCAGTATTTT.